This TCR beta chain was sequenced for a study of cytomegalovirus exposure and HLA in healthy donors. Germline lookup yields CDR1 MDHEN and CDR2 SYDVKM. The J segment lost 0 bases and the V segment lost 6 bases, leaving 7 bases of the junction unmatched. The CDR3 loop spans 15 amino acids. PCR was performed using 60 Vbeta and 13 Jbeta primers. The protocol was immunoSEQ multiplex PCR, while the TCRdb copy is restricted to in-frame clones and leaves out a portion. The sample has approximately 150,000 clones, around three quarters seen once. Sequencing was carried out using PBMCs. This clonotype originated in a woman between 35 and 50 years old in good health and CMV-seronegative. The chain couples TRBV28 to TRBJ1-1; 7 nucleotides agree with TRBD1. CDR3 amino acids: CASSSGTAMNTEAFF. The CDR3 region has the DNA TGTGCCAGCAGCTCCGGGACAGCCATGAACACTGAAGCTTTCTTT.